The 9 T cell receptor beta chains below come from one sample, sequenced in a study of Graves' ophthalmopathy and Graves' hyperthyroidism. Investigators amplified TCR beta CDR3 regions from RNA transcripts. An opening RT-PCR round employed HTBI primers and preceded a second-round multiplex PCR. TCRdb reanalysed the multiplex PCR reads using MiXCR and keeps one entry per CDR3 protein. This sample has nearly 400,000 distinct CDR3 sequences; around 17% occur once, and the top ten carry more than 1.5%. Input material: peripheral blood. The receptors derive from a woman younger than 30 with Graves' ophthalmopathy.

The V and J genes are TRBV6-1 and TRBJ1-1; maybe TRBD1 (5 bases). Trimming shortened V by 9 bases and J by 5 bases, and 10 bases separated the two germline ends. CDR1 is MNHNS, CDR2 SASEGT, per germline. CDR3 length: 11 residues. For the CDR3, the DNA is TGTGCCAGTTTCCGGGGGACTGAAGCTTTCTTT. This translates into CASFRGTEAFF.

This clonotype was detected many times. This chain uses TRBV2 with TRBJ2-7, with D perhaps assigned TRBD1 or TRBD2 (5 bases each). The length of the CDR3 is 12 residues. Germline V CDR1 and CDR2: SNHLY, FYNNEI. The V gene lost 8 bases and the J gene lost 4 bases, with 12 bases spanning the gap. CDR3 coding DNA: TGTGCCAGCCGGGGACCCCATTACGAGCAGTACTTC. Translated: CASRGPHYEQYF. Supplemented by reference TRBV2 and TRBJ2-7, the full variable domain reads EPEVTQTPSHQVTQMGQEVILRCVPISNHLYFYWYRQILGQKVEFLVSFYNNEISEKSEIFDDQFSVERPDGSNFTLKIRSTKLEDSAMYFCASRGPHYEQYFGPGTRLTVT.

The genes are TRBV20-1 and TRBJ1-5; D perhaps matches TRBD1 (6 bases). The CDR3 runs to 13 residues. The V end was cut by 6 bases, the J end by 2 bases, with 11 bases between. Germline lookup yields CDR1 DFQATT and CDR2 SNEGSKA (reference sequence). The CDR3 bases are TGCAGTGCGCCCAGGGGCGGCAATCAGCCCCAGCATTTT. Translation gives CSAPRGGNQPQHF.

This clonotype was counted many times. The chain couples TRBV4-2 to TRBJ2-6; 7 nucleotides agree with TRBD1. The length of the CDR3 is 20 residues. Germline CDR1 and CDR2: LGHNA and YNFKEQ. With V trimmed by 4 bases and J by 1 base, 16 bases remained unmatched. CDR3 protein: CASSPPRTGLTASGANVLTF. CDR3 bases: TGTGCCAGCAGCCCCCCTCGGACAGGCCTAACCGCATCTGGGGCCAACGTCCTGACTTTC.

This clonotype was observed at least ten times. The chain employs TRBV7-6 and TRBJ1-1; D gene unclear. Germline lookup yields CDR1 SGHVS and CDR2 FNYEAQ. Deletions cut 4 bases from V and 1 base from J, with 16 bases between. This CDR3 region has 16 residues. The DNA for the CDR3 is TGTGCCAGCAGCTCGATTAGGAGGAAGGGGAACACTGAAGCTTTCTTT. Its protein product is CASSSIRRKGNTEAFF.

J is TRBJ2-2 and V is TRBV5-1; no clear D. This CDR3 contains 15 residues. V was clipped by 0 bases and J by 4 bases, with 10 bases between them. Looked up from germline, CDR1 is SGHRS and CDR2 is YFSETQ. The CDR3 DNA is TGCGCCAGCAGCTTGGAGGCAAGCCGCACCGGGGAGCTGTTTTTT. Residues: CASSLEASRTGELFF.

This clonotype was counted many times. The J gene is TRBJ2-5, the V gene TRBV19; D may match TRBD1 or TRBD2 (5 bases each). V lost 3 bases to trimming and J lost 5 bases, with 13 bases between them. This CDR3 contains 14 residues. CDR1 is LNHDA, CDR2 SQIVND, per germline (reference sequence). In DNA, the CDR3 is TGTGCCAGTAGTATTGTTGGGGGTGGGGAGACCCAGTACTTC. As protein: CASSIVGGGETQYF. Supplemented by reference TRBV19 and TRBJ2-5, the full variable domain reads DGGITQSPKYLFRKEGQNVTLSCEQNLNHDAMYWYRQDPGQGLRLIYYSQIVNDFQKGDIAEGYSVSREKKESFPLTVTSAQKNPTAFYLCASSIVGGGETQYFGPGTRLLVL.

This clonotype has a count of ten or more. The chain recombines TRBV12-3 or TRBV12-4 with TRBJ2-5, with 7 bases identical to TRBD2. The CDR3 length is 13 residues. V was pared by 8 bases and J by 4 bases, with 7 bases of the junction left unmatched. The CDR3: CASSTAGTETQYF. DNA of the CDR3: TGTGCCAGCTCCACAGCGGGGACAGAGACCCAGTACTTC.

This clonotype was detected ten times or more. The chain recombines TRBV29-1 with TRBJ2-4; D uncertain. Trimming left V 4 bases short and J 0 bases short, with 7 bases between. The CDR3 contains 13 residues. Germline V gene lookup returns CDR1 SQVTM and CDR2 ANQGSEA. The CDR3 spells CSVVGLAKNIQYF. The CDR3, as DNA: TGCAGCGTTGTAGGTTTAGCCAAAAACATTCAGTACTTC.